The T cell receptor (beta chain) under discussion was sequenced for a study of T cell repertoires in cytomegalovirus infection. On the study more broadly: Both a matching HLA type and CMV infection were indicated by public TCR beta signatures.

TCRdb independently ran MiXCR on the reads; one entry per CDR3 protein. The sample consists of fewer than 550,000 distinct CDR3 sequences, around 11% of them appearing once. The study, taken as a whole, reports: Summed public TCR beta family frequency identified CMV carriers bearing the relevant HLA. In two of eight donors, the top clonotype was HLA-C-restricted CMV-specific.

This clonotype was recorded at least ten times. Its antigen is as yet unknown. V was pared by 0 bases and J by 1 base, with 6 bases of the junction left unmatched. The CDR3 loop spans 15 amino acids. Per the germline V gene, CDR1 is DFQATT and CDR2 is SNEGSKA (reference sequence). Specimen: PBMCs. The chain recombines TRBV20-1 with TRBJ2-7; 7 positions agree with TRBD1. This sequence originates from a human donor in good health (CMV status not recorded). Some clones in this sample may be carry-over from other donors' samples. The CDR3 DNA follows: TGCAGTGCTAGAGATCGGTCACAGGGGTCCTACGAGCAGTACTTC. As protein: CSARDRSQGSYEQYF.